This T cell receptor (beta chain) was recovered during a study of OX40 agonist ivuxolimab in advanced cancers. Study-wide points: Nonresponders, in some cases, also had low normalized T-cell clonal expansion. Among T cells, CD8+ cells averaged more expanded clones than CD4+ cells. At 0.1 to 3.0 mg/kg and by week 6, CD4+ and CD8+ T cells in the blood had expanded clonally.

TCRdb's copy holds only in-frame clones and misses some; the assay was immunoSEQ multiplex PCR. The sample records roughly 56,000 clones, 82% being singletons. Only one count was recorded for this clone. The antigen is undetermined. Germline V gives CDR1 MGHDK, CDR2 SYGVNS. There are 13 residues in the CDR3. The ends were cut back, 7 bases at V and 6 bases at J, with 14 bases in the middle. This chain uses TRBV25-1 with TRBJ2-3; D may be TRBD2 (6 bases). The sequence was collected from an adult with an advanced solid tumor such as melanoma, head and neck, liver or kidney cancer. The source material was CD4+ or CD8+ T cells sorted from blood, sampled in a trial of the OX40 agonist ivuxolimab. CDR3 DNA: TGTGCCAGCAAAGGGGCGGGGAGGGATACGCAGTATTTT. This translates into CASKGAGRDTQYF.